This section outlines one T cell receptor (beta chain) sequence together with its context. The sample originates from a study of regulatory T cells in long-lasting Graves disease. The CDR3 is 13 residues long. Germline V gives CDR1 ENHRY, CDR2 SYGVKD. V lost 10 bases to trimming and J lost 2 bases, with 15 bases between them. The time point: newly diagnosed GD, antithyroid drugs for less than 3 months. Extracted PBMC RNA gave rise to the TCR library. Libraries of TCR beta came from iRepertoire HTBI primers plus Arm-PCR of CDR3 regions. MiXCR, run by TCRdb on the multiplex PCR reads, gives a single entry per CDR3 protein. This table holds roughly 610,000 distinct CDR3 sequences, roughly 15% found once. This sample also appeared in a second study, on T cells in Graves' hyperthyroidism and ophthalmopathy. From that second work: Among thyroid clonotypes expanded above 0.001, most also appeared in blood.

The TCR was taken from a woman in her twenties or thirties with Graves disease. The sequenced sample was peripheral blood mononuclear cells (PBMCs), obtained at new diagnosis, from a patient treated with antithyroid drugs. V usage is TRBV10-3 and J usage is TRBJ2-7, with a weak D call TRBD1 (5 bases). CDR3 sequence: CATKAGSPYEQYF. DNA of the CDR3: TGTGCCACGAAAGCAGGGTCTCCCTACGAGCAGTACTTC.